The source of this T cell receptor (delta chain) is a study of gamma-delta chains in newborns, infants, children. Study at large: Microbial exposure reportedly drives polyclonal innate γδ T cell expansion after birth.

TCRdb applied CATT to the reads for clone calling. The table has more than 7,500 delta-chain clones, about 23% seen once. The CDR3 contains 17 residues. Germline V lookup: CDR1 GEAIGNYY, CDR2 EKD. The ends were cut back, 0 bases at V and 5 bases at J, with 21 bases in the middle. The V and J genes are TRDV2 and TRDJ1; unclear D gene. The specimen was blood. This TCR was recovered from a child who was a newborn, infant or young child, either healthy, febrile or measles-vaccinated (not recorded which). The CDR3 DNA reads as TGTGCCTGTGACACCCTCCATATGCGTCCGGACCTTGATAAACTCATCTTT. This gives the protein CACDTLHMRPDLDKLIF.